The present T cell receptor beta chain was sequenced within a study of radiation and T cells in renal cell carcinoma. This clone was seen a few times. Its antigen is not identified. Documented time point: baseline pretreatment blood. Treatment here: 15 Gy SBRT to primary tumor, nephrectomy 4 weeks later. This renal cell carcinoma was of the clear cell type. Germline-derived CDR1 and CDR2 are SGHDN and FVKESK. The CDR3 loop spans 13 amino acids. Trimming took 3 bases from V and 7 from J, leaving 9 bases between them. Study-wide results and caveats: Top tumor clonotypes rose in blood 2 weeks post-radiation, then contracted.

The method was immunoSEQ multiplex PCR; TCRdb's version includes in-frame clones alone and lacks a portion of them. The top ten hold approximately 6.4% of the sample, which has some 100,000 clones, about 79% seen once. This sequence originates from a man in his fifties or sixties with renal cell carcinoma. The sample consisted of blood, taken from a patient whose treatment included radiotherapy and nephrectomy. V gene TRBV14 combines with J gene TRBJ2-2, with D possibly being TRBD2 (6 bases). The CDR3, as DNA: TGTGCCAGCAGCCAGACTAGGAACGGGGAGCTGTTTTTT. Protein sequence: CASSQTRNGELFF.